This passage covers 24 T cell receptor beta chains from one sample sequenced in a study of T cell responses to AZD1222 COVID-19 vaccine. Method: immunoSEQ multiplex PCR; TCRdb's copy keeps in-frame clones and lacks some. The repertoire has 130,000 or so clones, around nine tenths of them found once; the top ten carry around 1.7%. Sequencing was performed on peripheral blood, taken on day 0 of AZD1222 vaccination. These receptors were collected from an adult in good health.

The chain uses TRBV9 and TRBJ1-1; D remains unclear. With 0 bases removed from V and 1 base from J, the gap between germline ends came to 7 bases. There are 14 residues in the CDR3. The germline gives CDR1 SGDLS, CDR2 YYNGEE. The CDR3 DNA reads TGTGCCAGCAGCGTAGCTTCAGCGAACACTGAAGCTTTCTTT. This sequence encodes CASSVASANTEAFF.

The gene calls are TRBV28 and TRBJ1-5, with no clear D. This CDR3 has 14 amino acids. Germline-derived CDR1 and CDR2 are MDHEN and SYDVKM. Trimming pared 2 bases from V and 9 bases from J, leaving 14 bases between. The CDR3 here is CASSLDIWTAPQHF. In DNA form, the CDR3 reads TGTGCCAGCAGTTTAGACATCTGGACGGCGCCCCAGCATTTT.

The CDR3 sequence is CATSRGLAELNEQFF. The CDR3 DNA reads TGTGCCACCAGCAGAGGACTAGCGGAGCTCAATGAGCAGTTCTTC. The chain couples TRBV15 to TRBJ2-1; 9 bases are shared with TRBD2. Per germline, CDR1 LNHNV and CDR2 YYDKDF (reference sequence). The CDR3 runs 15 residues. Trimming took 1 base from V and 6 from J; bases not matched to a gene: 4.

This sequence joins TRBV27 and TRBJ2-3, with TRBD2 as a possible D gene (5 bases). Germline CDR1 is MNHEY and CDR2 is SMNVEV (reference sequence). V was trimmed by 8 bases and J by 5 bases, leaving 14 bases between them. The CDR3 consists of 13 residues. Here the CDR3 DNA reads TGTGCCAGCTCTCGTGTGGAGGTAGATACGCAGTATTTT. It codes for CASSRVEVDTQYF.

The V gene is TRBV18, the J gene TRBJ1-2, with D perhaps TRBD1 (5 bases). The CDR3 has 14 residues. The V end lost 3 bases, the J end lost 8 bases, and 16 bases lay between the germline ends. Germline V gene data show CDR1 as KGHSH and CDR2 as LQKENI. The CDR3 region has the DNA TGTGCCAGCTCACCTACTAGTCGTCAGGGCGGCTACACCTTC. Translation gives CASSPTSRQGGYTF.

This rearrangement joins TRBV9 to TRBJ2-1; TRBD2 aligns across 7 bases. CDR3 length: 15 amino acids. CDR1 and CDR2 from the germline V gene are SGDLS and YYNGEE. V shed 0 bases, J shed 3 bases, and the junction held 3 bases outside the gene matches. CDR3 bases: TGTGCCAGCAGCGTAGCTGGCGGGAGCTACAATGAGCAGTTCTTC. Protein product: CASSVAGGSYNEQFF.

The rearrangement uses TRBV29-1 and TRBJ1-2; no definite D call. The CDR3 contains 11 residues. Trimming cost V 0 bases and J 5 bases, with 4 bases left between them. From germline, CDR1 is SQVTM and CDR2 ANQGSEA. CDR3 in DNA: TGCAGCGTTGAAGAGGGATATGGCTACACCTTC. This codes for CSVEEGYGYTF.

The chain joins TRBV6-1 to TRBJ1-6; TRBD1 aligns across 9 bases. V lost 1 base, J lost 14 bases, and 6 bases stayed unmatched. The CDR3 covers 14 residues. CDR1 MNHNS and CDR2 SASEGT come from the germline V gene. As DNA, the CDR3 is TGTGCCAGCAGTGAAGGGGGACAGGGTTACACCCTCCACTTT. Translating it yields CASSEGGQGYTLHF.

The chain is built from TRBV10-2 and TRBJ2-2; no firm D call. V lost 4 bases and J lost 2, with 17 bases in between. The germline CDR1 and CDR2 sequences are WSHSY and SAAADI. CDR3 size: 17 residues. The CDR3 coding sequence is TGCGCCAGCAGTGCCCCTCGACCAAGAGGAAACACCGGGGAGCTGTTTTTT. Its translation: CASSAPRPRGNTGELFF.

The CDR3 nucleotides read TGCGTACTTCTGGGGGACAGTGGCTACACCTTC. Translating gives CVLLGDSGYTF. This chain links TRBV5-1 with TRBJ1-2; 7 bases agree with TRBD1. The germline V gene has CDR1 SGHRS and CDR2 YFSETQ. The CDR3 totals 11 residues.

This sequence joins TRBV4-1 and TRBJ2-2; 13 bases agree with TRBD2. V shed 3 bases and J 4 bases; nucleotides not matched to a gene: 5. Germline loops: CDR1 MGHRA, CDR2 YSYEKL. The CDR3 has 17 residues. The CDR3 DNA is TGCGCCAGCAGCCAGCCCAGACTAGCGGGAGGCACCGGGGAGCTGTTTTTT. Amino acid sequence: CASSQPRLAGGTGELFF.

The J gene is TRBJ1-2, the V gene TRBV5-4; D call uncertain. The CDR3 loop spans 14 amino acids. Trimming removed 2 bases at V and 4 bases at J, with 12 bases between. The germline V gene encodes CDR1 SGHNT and CDR2 YYREEE (reference sequence). CDR3 sequence: CASSLTGLIYGYTF. CDR3 bases: TGTGCCAGCAGCTTAACCGGGCTAATCTATGGCTACACCTTC.

The V gene is TRBV10-3, the J gene TRBJ1-2; D may be TRBD1 (5 bases). The CDR3 covers 13 residues. The ends were cut back, 4 bases at V and 4 bases at J, with 10 bases in the middle. CDR1 is ENHRY, CDR2 SYGVKD, per germline. The CDR3 DNA reads as TGTGCCATCAGTGCGGGGGAGAGCTATGGCTACACCTTC. Its protein is CAISAGESYGYTF.

The chain employs TRBV6-5 and TRBJ2-1, with D maybe TRBD2 (5 bases). The CDR3 extends over 16 amino acids. Per the germline V gene, CDR1 is MNHEY and CDR2 is SVGAGI. The germline V and J ends were trimmed by 2 bases and 4 bases, with 15 bases remaining between them. CDR3 DNA sequence: TGTGCCAGCAGTTACGACCCCACGGGGTTTTACAATGAGCAGTTCTTC. This gives the protein CASSYDPTGFYNEQFF.

The V and J genes are TRBV2 and TRBJ1-1, with no clear D. Germline V gene sequence: CDR1 SNHLY, CDR2 FYNNEI. The CDR3 is made up of 13 amino acids. V lost 4 bases and J lost 3, with 9 bases in between. CDR3 nucleotide sequence: TGTGCCAGCAGTGGCCGCACCGACACTGAAGCTTTCTTT. This encodes CASSGRTDTEAFF. Variable domain in full (rest from reference TRBV2 and TRBJ1-1): EPEVTQTPSHQVTQMGQEVILRCVPISNHLYFYWYRQILGQKVEFLVSFYNNEISEKSEIFDDQFSVERPDGSNFTLKIRSTKLEDSAMYFCASSGRTDTEAFFGQGTRLTVV.

The chain uses TRBV4-3 and TRBJ2-7; D not certain. V lost 3 bases, J lost 3 bases, and 21 bases lay in between. Per the germline V gene, CDR1 is LGHNA and CDR2 is YSLEER. The CDR3 runs to 17 residues. The CDR3 region has the DNA TGCGCCAGCAGCCACCGACCAGCAATATGGCAGAACTACGAGCAGTACGTC. Amino acid sequence: CASSHRPAIWQNYEQYV.

The J gene is TRBJ2-2, the V gene TRBV19; the D call may be TRBD1 or TRBD2 (5 bases each). V was cut by 5 bases and J by 0 bases, with 13 bases left in between. The germline CDR1 and CDR2 sequences are LNHDA and SQIVND (reference sequence). The CDR3 totals 16 residues. CDR3 residues: CASSVGTIANTGELFF. The CDR3 DNA is TGTGCCAGTAGTGTCGGGACGATCGCGAACACCGGGGAGCTGTTTTTT.

The chain couples TRBV11-2 to TRBJ2-1, with D possibly matching TRBD2 (5 bases). From germline, CDR1 is SGHAT and CDR2 FQNNGV. V gave up 1 base and J gave up 0 bases, with 19 bases separating them. The CDR3 has 19 residues. CDR3 DNA sequence: TGTGCCAGCAGCTTAGGGAGGCGGCAATTCAGTAGCTCCTACAATGAGCAGTTCTTC. This encodes CASSLGRRQFSSSYNEQFF.

V is TRBV18 and J is TRBJ1-1; D not resolved. The germline V gene has CDR1 KGHSH and CDR2 LQKENI. The V and J ends lost 2 bases and 2 bases respectively, with 9 bases between them. The CDR3 covers 14 residues. Written as DNA, the CDR3 is TGTGCCAGCTCACCAAATCCGGGAAACACTGAAGCTTTCTTT. Translating it yields CASSPNPGNTEAFF.

This chain connects TRBV29-1 to TRBJ1-3; D possibly corresponds to TRBD1 (6 bases). Germline CDR1 is SQVTM and CDR2 is ANQGSEA. This CDR3 is 16 amino acids long. V shed 4 bases and J shed 0 bases, with 16 bases lying between them. The DNA of the CDR3 is TGCAGCGTTGGGATGGACAGTTTGAACTCTGGAAACACCATATATTTT. This translates into CSVGMDSLNSGNTIYF.

The genes are TRBV2 and TRBJ1-2; a possible D gene is TRBD1 (5 bases). V dropped 6 bases and J dropped 0 bases, with 8 bases sitting between them. The CDR3 covers 13 residues. CDR1 is SNHLY and CDR2 is FYNNEI in the germline V gene. The CDR3 protein is CASSAGPNYGYTF. CDR3 bases: TGTGCCAGCAGCGCGGGACCTAACTATGGCTACACCTTC.

The J gene is TRBJ2-6, the V gene TRBV10-3, with D perhaps TRBD1 (6 bases). CDR1 ENHRY and CDR2 SYGVKD come from the germline V gene. CDR3 size: 15 residues. V lost 8 bases to trimming and J lost 4 bases, with 15 bases between them. The CDR3 nucleotides read TGTGCCATCCGACAGGAAACCTCAGGGGCCAACGTCCTGACTTTC. Translated: CAIRQETSGANVLTF.

The rearrangement uses TRBV12-3 or TRBV12-4 and TRBJ1-5; D unclear. V gave up 2 bases and J gave up 4 bases, with 6 bases separating them. This CDR3 has 13 residues. The CDR3 DNA reads TGTGCCAGCAGTTTATTCGGGAATCAGCCCCAGCATTTT. Its protein is CASSLFGNQPQHF.

The chain uses TRBV7-9 and TRBJ1-4, with 7 bases fitting TRBD1. The germline V gene has CDR1 SEHNR and CDR2 FQNEAQ (reference sequence). There are 14 residues in the CDR3. V lost 5 bases, J lost 4 bases, and 4 bases stayed unmatched. CDR3 in amino acids: CASSPDRSNEKLFF. The CDR3 nucleotides are TGTGCCAGCAGCCCGGACAGGAGTAATGAAAAACTGTTTTTT.